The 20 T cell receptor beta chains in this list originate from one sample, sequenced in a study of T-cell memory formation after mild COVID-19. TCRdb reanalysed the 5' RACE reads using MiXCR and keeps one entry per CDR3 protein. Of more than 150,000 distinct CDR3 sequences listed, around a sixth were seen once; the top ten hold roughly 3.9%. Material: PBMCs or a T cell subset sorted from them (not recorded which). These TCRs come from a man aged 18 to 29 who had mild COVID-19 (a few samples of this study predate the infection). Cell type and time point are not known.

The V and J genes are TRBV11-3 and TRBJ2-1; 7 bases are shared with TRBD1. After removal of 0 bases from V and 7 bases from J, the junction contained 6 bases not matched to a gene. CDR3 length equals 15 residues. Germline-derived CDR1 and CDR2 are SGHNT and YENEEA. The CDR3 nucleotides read TGTGCCAGCAGCTTAGAGAGGGGGCGTAGTAATGAGCAGTTCTTC. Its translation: CASSLERGRSNEQFF.

The CDR3 nucleotides read TGCGCCAGCAGCCCTGGGGTCTTAAATTCACCCCTCCACTTT. Translation: CASSPGVLNSPLHF. The genes are TRBV5-1 and TRBJ1-6; D is unresolved. Germline values: CDR1 SGHRS, CDR2 YFSETQ. V gave up 4 bases and J gave up 7 bases, with 12 bases separating them. CDR3 length: 14 amino acids.

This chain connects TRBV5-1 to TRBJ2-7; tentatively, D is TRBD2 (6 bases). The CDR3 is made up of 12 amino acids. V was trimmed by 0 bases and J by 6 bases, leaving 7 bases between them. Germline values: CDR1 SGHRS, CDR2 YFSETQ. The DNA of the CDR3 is TGCGCCAGCAGCTTGGGTAGCGGCGAGCAGTACTTC. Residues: CASSLGSGEQYF.

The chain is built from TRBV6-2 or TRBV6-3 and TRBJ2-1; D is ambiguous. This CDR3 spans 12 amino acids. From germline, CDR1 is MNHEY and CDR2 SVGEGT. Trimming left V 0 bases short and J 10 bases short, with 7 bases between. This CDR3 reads CASSYSVREQFF. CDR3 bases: TGTGCCAGCAGTTACTCAGTACGGGAGCAGTTCTTC.

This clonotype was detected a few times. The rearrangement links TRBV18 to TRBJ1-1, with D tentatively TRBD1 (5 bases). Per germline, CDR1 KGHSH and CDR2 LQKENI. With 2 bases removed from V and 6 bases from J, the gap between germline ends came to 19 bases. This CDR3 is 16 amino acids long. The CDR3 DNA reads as TGTGCCAGCTCACCAGGGGCGAAAATGGGGGGTGCTGAAGCTTTCTTT. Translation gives CASSPGAKMGGAEAFF.

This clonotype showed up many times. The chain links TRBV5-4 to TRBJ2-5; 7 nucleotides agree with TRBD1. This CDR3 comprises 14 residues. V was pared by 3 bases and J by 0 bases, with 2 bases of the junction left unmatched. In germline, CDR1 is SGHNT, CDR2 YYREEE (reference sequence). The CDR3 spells CASSYDRDQETQYF. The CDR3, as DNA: TGTGCCAGCAGCTACGACAGGGACCAAGAGACCCAGTACTTC.

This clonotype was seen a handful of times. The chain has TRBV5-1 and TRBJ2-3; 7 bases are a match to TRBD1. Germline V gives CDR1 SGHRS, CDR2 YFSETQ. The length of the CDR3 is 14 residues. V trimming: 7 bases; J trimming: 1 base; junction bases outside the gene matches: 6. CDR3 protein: CASRPGQGTDTQYF. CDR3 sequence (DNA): TGCGCCAGCCGTCCCGGACAGGGCACAGATACGCAGTATTTT.

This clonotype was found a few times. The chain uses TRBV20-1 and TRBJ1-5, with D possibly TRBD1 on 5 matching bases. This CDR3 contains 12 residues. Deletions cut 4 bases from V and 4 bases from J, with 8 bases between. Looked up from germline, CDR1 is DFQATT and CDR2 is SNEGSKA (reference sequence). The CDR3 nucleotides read TGCAGTGCTATTGGGGGTAATCAGCCCCAGCATTTT. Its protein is CSAIGGNQPQHF.

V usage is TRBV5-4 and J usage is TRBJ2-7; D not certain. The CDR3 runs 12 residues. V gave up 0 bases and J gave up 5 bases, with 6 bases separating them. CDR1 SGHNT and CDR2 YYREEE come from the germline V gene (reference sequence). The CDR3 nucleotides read TGTGCCAGCAGCTTGGACAGAAACGAGCAGTACGTC. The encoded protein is CASSLDRNEQYV.

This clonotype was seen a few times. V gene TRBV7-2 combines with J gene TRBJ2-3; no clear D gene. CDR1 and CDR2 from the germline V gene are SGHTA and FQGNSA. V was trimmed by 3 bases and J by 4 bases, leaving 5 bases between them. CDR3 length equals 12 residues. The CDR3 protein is CASSFGPDTQYF. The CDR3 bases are TGTGCCAGCAGCTTTGGTCCAGATACGCAGTATTTT.

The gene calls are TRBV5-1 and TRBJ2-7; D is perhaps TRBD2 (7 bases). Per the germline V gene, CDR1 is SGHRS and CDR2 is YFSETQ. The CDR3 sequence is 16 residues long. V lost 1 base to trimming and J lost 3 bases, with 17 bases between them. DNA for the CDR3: TGCGCCAGCAGCTTGAAGGGACGGGGGGCCGGCTACGAGCAGTACTTC. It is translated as CASSLKGRGAGYEQYF.

The CDR3 reads CASLTGVSGEAFF. The CDR3 coding sequence is TGTGCCAGCCTGACAGGGGTTAGTGGTGAAGCTTTCTTT. The rearrangement uses TRBV25-1 and TRBJ1-1, with 8 bases identical to TRBD1. The CDR3 is 13 residues long. With 8 bases clipped from V and 7 bases from J, the junction kept 9 bases outside the gene matches. CDR1 and CDR2 (germline): MGHDK, SYGVNS.

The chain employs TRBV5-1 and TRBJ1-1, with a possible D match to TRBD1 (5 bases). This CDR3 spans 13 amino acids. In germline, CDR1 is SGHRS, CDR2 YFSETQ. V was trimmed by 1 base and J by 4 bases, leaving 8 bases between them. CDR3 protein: CASSLKGTTEAFF. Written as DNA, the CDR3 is TGCGCCAGCAGCTTGAAAGGGACCACTGAAGCTTTCTTT.

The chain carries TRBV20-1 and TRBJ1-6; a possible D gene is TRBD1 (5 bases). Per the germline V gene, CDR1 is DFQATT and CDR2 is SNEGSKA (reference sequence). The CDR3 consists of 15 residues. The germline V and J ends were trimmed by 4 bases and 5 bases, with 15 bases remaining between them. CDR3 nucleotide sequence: TGCAGTGCTACCCCCGGGGCGCTCGATAATTCACCCCTCCACTTT. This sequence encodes CSATPGALDNSPLHF.

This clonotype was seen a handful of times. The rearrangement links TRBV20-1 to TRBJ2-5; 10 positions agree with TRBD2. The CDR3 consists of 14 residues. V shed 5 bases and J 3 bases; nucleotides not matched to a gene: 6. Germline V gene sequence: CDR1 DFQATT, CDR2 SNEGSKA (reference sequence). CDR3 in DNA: TGCAGTGCTCCACTAGCGGGGCTAAAAGAGACCCAGTACTTC. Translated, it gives CSAPLAGLKETQYF.

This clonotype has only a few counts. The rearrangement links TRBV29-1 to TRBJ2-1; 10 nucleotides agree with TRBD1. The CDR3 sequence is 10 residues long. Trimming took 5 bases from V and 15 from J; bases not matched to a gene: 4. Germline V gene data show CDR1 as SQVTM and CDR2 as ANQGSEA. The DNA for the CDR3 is TGCAGCGTTTCCCGGGACAGGGGGTTCTTC. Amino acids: CSVSRDRGFF.

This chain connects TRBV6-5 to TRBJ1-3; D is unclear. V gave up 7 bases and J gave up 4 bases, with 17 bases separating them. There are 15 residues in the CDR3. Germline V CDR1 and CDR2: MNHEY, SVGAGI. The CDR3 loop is CASIKPGTKGNTIYF. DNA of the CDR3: TGTGCCAGCATCAAACCTGGAACAAAAGGAAACACCATATATTTT.

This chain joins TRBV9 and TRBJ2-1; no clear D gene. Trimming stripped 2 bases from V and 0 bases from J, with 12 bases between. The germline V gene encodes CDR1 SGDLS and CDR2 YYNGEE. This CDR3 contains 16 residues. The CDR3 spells CASSVGPGPSYNEQFF. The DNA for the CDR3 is TGTGCCAGCAGCGTTGGGCCCGGACCCTCCTACAATGAGCAGTTCTTC.

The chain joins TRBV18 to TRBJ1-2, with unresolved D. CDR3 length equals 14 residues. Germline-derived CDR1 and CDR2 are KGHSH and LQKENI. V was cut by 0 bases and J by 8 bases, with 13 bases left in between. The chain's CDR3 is CASSPPEGARGYTF. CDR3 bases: TGTGCCAGCTCACCACCAGAGGGAGCGAGAGGCTACACCTTC. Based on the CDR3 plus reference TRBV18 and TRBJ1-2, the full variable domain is NAGVMQNPRHLVRRRGQEARLRCSPMKGHSHVYWYRQLPEEGLKFMVYLQKENIIDESGMPKERFSAEFPKEGPSILRIQQVVRGDSAAYFCASSPPEGARGYTFGSGTRLTVV.

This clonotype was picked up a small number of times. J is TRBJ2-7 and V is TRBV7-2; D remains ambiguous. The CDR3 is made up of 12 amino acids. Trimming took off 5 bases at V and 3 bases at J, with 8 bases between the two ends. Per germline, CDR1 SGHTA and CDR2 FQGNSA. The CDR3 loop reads CASSPTFYEQYF. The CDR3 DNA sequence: TGTGCCAGCAGCCCGACGTTCTACGAGCAGTACTTC.